This T cell receptor beta chain was obtained from a study of blood T cells in healthy people across ages. It was with a sample-barcoded 5' primer and a J-beta primer mix that a second PCR of about 6 to 12 cycles was run. TCRdb reanalysed the 5' RACE reads using MiXCR and keeps one entry per CDR3 protein. The sample lists hundreds of thousands of distinct CDR3 sequences, more than 20% seen once, with roughly 3.7% in the top ten. The sample was blood. The clonotype was recovered from a man in his 70s in good health.

CDR3 nucleotide sequence: TGCGCCAGCACGACCGGGACAGGGGCCTACGAGCAGTACTTC. Protein sequence: CASTTGTGAYEQYF. The rearrangement links TRBV5-1 to TRBJ2-7, with TRBD1 matching 10 bases. The CDR3 totals 14 residues. Unmatched junction bases numbered 5, after V lost 6 bases and J lost 2 bases. Germline lookup yields CDR1 SGHRS and CDR2 YFSETQ.